This T cell receptor beta chain was observed in a study of T-cell reconstitution after alpha-beta-depleted transplantation in children. The study, taken as a whole, reports: Reports say that about two months after transplant, the alpha-beta T cells came out of several hundred graft clones that had expanded. Several patients had high TCRbeta diversity at day 60; it came from surviving recipient T cells and thymic progenitors. Diversity and T-cell counts at one year after transplant derived mostly from new T cells.

The CDR3 is 12 amino acids. Germline lookup yields CDR1 DFQATT and CDR2 SNEGSKA (reference sequence). Trimming cost V 3 bases and J 0 bases, with 5 bases left between them. TCRbeta library preparation incorporated unique molecular identifiers. One entry per CDR3 protein, called by TCRdb with MiXCR from the PCR reads. Of 750,000 to 950,000 distinct CDR3 sequences listed, about 16% are singletons. There are a few counts of this clonotype. Its target is not known. The sequences come from PBMCs, mostly from graft donor cells, collected 360 days after TCRalphabeta/CD19-depleted stem cell transplant. The rearrangement links TRBV20-1 to TRBJ1-1; the D is unclear. The TCR comes from a male patient younger than 18 who had a stem cell transplant for acute lymphoblastic leukemia, so the T cells may come from the graft donor. CDR3 nucleotides: TGCAGTGCTAGGAAAATGAACACTGAAGCTTTCTTT. Amino acid sequence: CSARKMNTEAFF.